The 9 T cell receptor beta chains reported below all come from one sample, sequenced in a study of T-cell memory formation after mild COVID-19 (dated by TCRdb to about 2021). Libraries were built with 5' RACE. Sequencing was carried out with an Illumina NovaSeq 6000. TCRdb reprocessed the public reads (quality trimming at Q25 with fastp, clone calling with MiXCR) and kept in-frame beta chains. When rows share a CDR3 protein, they turn into one entry using the most common DNA and genes. Here the sample has roughly 620,000 distinct CDR3 sequences; about a sixth occur a single time. 12% of the sample lies in the top ten. The sequencing input was PBMCs or a T cell subset sorted from them (not recorded which). Every receptor here comes from an adult woman who had mild COVID-19 (a few samples of this study predate the infection). The sample titles of this study are shuffled in the database, so cell type and time point are left out; the donor was told from shared clones.

V is TRBV19 and J is TRBJ1-5, with 9 bases lining up with TRBD1. The germline CDR1 and CDR2 sequences are LNHDA and SQIVND (reference sequence). The CDR3 runs to 15 residues. Trimming removed 7 bases from V and 4 bases from J; junction bases left unmatched: 8. The CDR3 nucleotides are TGTGCCAGTATGTCCGGACAGGGGAGTAATCAGCCCCAGCATTTT. It translates to CASMSGQGSNQPQHF.

This clonotype was recorded many times. The V and J genes are TRBV18 and TRBJ1-4; D is uncertain. CDR1 is KGHSH, CDR2 LQKENI, per germline. The CDR3 spans 16 residues. V gave up 2 bases and J gave up 0 bases, with 10 bases separating them. DNA of the CDR3: TGTGCCAGCTCACCATCTCGACGGACAACTAATGAAAAACTGTTTTTT. Residues: CASSPSRRTTNEKLFF.

This clonotype has more than one count but fewer than ten. V gene TRBV6-5 combines with J gene TRBJ2-7; tentatively, D is TRBD2 (5 bases). Per the germline V gene, CDR1 is MNHEY and CDR2 is SVGAGI. Trimming removed 8 bases at V and 0 bases at J, with 11 bases between. This CDR3 has 13 residues. The CDR3 coding sequence is TGTGCCAGCCGAAGCGGTGACTCCTACGAGCAGTACTTC. This gives the protein CASRSGDSYEQYF.

This clonotype was counted only a few times. V gene TRBV4-1 combines with J gene TRBJ1-1; 8 nucleotides agree with TRBD1. Per the germline V gene, CDR1 is MGHRA and CDR2 is YSYEKL. J was trimmed by 0 bases and V by 6 bases; bases with no gene match: 18. This CDR3 contains 19 residues. CDR3 in amino acids: CASRRRPTGVGSMNTEAFF. DNA of the CDR3: TGCGCCAGCAGGCGACGCCCGACAGGGGTTGGGAGCATGAACACTGAAGCTTTCTTT.

This clonotype was recorded many times. This rearrangement joins TRBV5-1 to TRBJ1-2; 7 bases match TRBD1. The germline gives CDR1 SGHRS, CDR2 YFSETQ. V was pared by 6 bases and J by 6 bases, with 14 bases of the junction left unmatched. CDR3 length: 15 residues. The CDR3 bases are TGCGCCAGCACCCACGGAATACAGGGGTCGGATGGCTACACCTTC. Translated: CASTHGIQGSDGYTF.

The chain carries TRBV4-2 and TRBJ2-1, with 11 bases identical to TRBD2. Germline trimming cut 1 base from V and 1 base from J; bases unmatched to any gene: 6. Germline V gene lookup returns CDR1 LGHNA and CDR2 YNFKEQ. The CDR3 runs 18 residues. CDR3 bases: TGTGCCAGCAGCCAAGCCGGGACTAGCGGAATTTCCTACAATGAGCAGTTCTTC. This codes for CASSQAGTSGISYNEQFF.

The CDR3 region is CSAGTVGDYGYTF. The DNA of the CDR3 is TGCAGCGCAGGGACCGTAGGGGACTATGGCTACACCTTC. J is TRBJ1-2 and V is TRBV29-1; a possible D gene is TRBD1 (5 bases). The ends were cut back, 7 bases at V and 3 bases at J, with 15 bases in the middle. Germline CDR1 is SQVTM and CDR2 is ANQGSEA. The CDR3 is 13 residues long.

This clonotype was counted between two and nine times. V is TRBV7-2 and J is TRBJ2-3; no clear D. Germline CDR1 reads SGHTA; CDR2 reads FQGNSA. The V end lost 1 base, the J end lost 2 bases, and 10 bases lay between the germline ends. The CDR3 has 15 amino acids. CDR3 amino acids: CASSLVVGPTDTQYF. CDR3 in DNA: TGTGCCAGCAGCTTAGTGGTGGGCCCCACAGATACGCAGTATTTT.

This clonotype has a handful of counts. The rearrangement links TRBV18 to TRBJ1-2, with D unresolved. V gave up 1 base and J gave up 3 bases, with 9 bases separating them. CDR1 KGHSH and CDR2 LQKENI come from the germline V gene. The CDR3 sequence is 14 residues long. The CDR3 DNA sequence: TGTGCCAGCTCACCACTTTCGGACTACTATGGCTACACCTTC. This sequence encodes CASSPLSDYYGYTF.